This is a list of T cell receptor beta chains from one sample in a study of cytomegalovirus exposure and HLA in healthy donors. Profiled with immunoSEQ multiplex PCR; TCRdb holds only in-frame clones, not every one. The sample comprises 100,000 to 150,000 clones, about 78% of which are singletons, and approximately 2.6% rests with the top ten. Source material: PBMCs. The receptors were gathered from a human donor in good health. The CDR3 runs from the conserved cysteine through the conserved F or W. D genes are given only for firm matches. Size values are once, few and many counts, or a class for expanded clones, and some rows have none.

few,16,TRBJ1-2,TRBV4-3,TRBD1,CASSQEPGQGIYGYTF,TGCGCCAGCAGCCAAGAGCCGGGACAGGGGATCTATGGCTACACCTTC
few,14,TRBJ1-5,TRBV9,TRBD1,CASSPGTGDQPQHF,TGTGCCAGCAGCCCCGGGACAGGGGATCAGCCCCAGCATTTT
NA,14,TRBJ1-4,TRBV30,TRBD1,CAWGTGTGDEKLFF,TGTGCCTGGGGTACGGGTACAGGGGATGAAAAACTGTTTTTT
NA,13,TRBJ2-7,TRBV28,NA,CASSFFGPYEQYF,TGTGCCAGCAGTTTCTTTGGCCCCTACGAGCAGTACTTC
NA,15,TRBJ2-1,TRBV14,TRBD2,CASSAGTSGYNEQFF,TGTGCCAGCAGCGCAGGGACTAGCGGGTACAATGAGCAGTTCTTC
NA,14,TRBJ2-7,TRBV5-1,TRBD1,CASSSGQGAYEQYF,TGCGCCAGCAGCTCTGGACAGGGGGCGTACGAGCAGTACTTC
NA,13,TRBJ2-3,TRBV11-3,NA,CASSLRGWDTQYF,TGTGCCAGCAGCTTAAGGGGTTGGGATACGCAGTATTTT
NA,14,TRBJ2-7,TRBV7-2,TRBD2,CASSPRGGPNEQYF,TGTGCCAGCAGCCCCCGGGGGGGCCCCAACGAGCAGTACTTC
few,12,TRBJ2-7,TRBV7-2,NA,CASSFPINEQYF,TGTGCCAGCAGCTTCCCCATCAACGAGCAGTACTTC
NA,15,TRBJ2-2,TRBV28,NA,CASSGDQARYRELFF,TGTGCCAGCAGTGGAGACCAAGCGAGGTATCGGGAGCTGTTTTTT
NA,13,TRBJ1-2,TRBV7-2,NA,CASSPAGAGGYTF,TGTGCCAGCAGCCCAGCGGGGGCCGGTGGCTACACCTTC
NA,14,TRBJ2-5,TRBV2,TRBD1,CASTGQGAAETQYF,TGTGCCAGCACCGGACAGGGGGCGGCGGAGACCCAGTACTTC
NA,14,TRBJ1-4,TRBV28,NA,CASRVGGMGEKLFF,TGTGCCAGCAGGGTGGGGGGGATGGGAGAAAAACTGTTTTTT
NA,15,TRBJ2-5,TRBV7-3,NA,CASSLLGGSQETQYF,TGTGCCAGCAGCTTATTAGGGGGAAGCCAAGAGACCCAGTACTTC
NA,14,TRBJ2-7,TRBV5-1,TRBD2,CASSLVAGEREQYF,TGCGCCAGCAGCTTGGTTGCGGGAGAACGCGAGCAGTACTTC